Only a few counts were recorded for the clone carrying this T cell receptor (beta chain). Its antigen is currently unknown. TCRdb keeps only in-frame clones here, not all; method: immunoSEQ multiplex PCR. The sample carries 95,000 to 150,000 clones, about 85% recorded once. The data were taken from a study of T cell responses to AZD1222 COVID-19 vaccine. At the level of the study: Second-dose schedules of about 4 or about 12 weeks were combined. General study findings and limits: Only a handful of people who got AZD1222 tested seropositive at baseline. When two AZD1222 doses had been given, Spike-specific TCR breadth and depth rose. White British donors predominated, females outnumbered males, and clonal diversity was possibly underestimated.

This specimen consisted of peripheral blood, obtained on day 0 of AZD1222 vaccination. This sequence originates from an adult in good health.

In DNA, the CDR3 is TGTGCCAGCAGTCCACGACAGGCGGGCGAGCAGTACTTC. Translating gives CASSPRQAGEQYF. The rearrangement links TRBV7-2 to TRBJ2-7; TRBD1 is a possible D gene (6 bases). Germline V gene data show CDR1 as SGHTA and CDR2 as FQGNSA. V gave up 6 bases and J gave up 6 bases, with 15 bases separating them. CDR3 length: 13 amino acids.